This TCR beta chain was captured by sequencing in a study of OX40 agonist ivuxolimab in advanced cancers. General study results and limits: Clonal expansion by week 6 occurred in CD4+ and CD8+ blood T cells (at 0.1 to 3.0 mg/kg). Still undetermined is the antigen specificity of the expanded peripheral T cells. Relative to CD4+, CD8+ T cells held more expanded clones on average.

The V end lost 5 bases, the J end lost 2 bases, and 4 bases lay between the germline ends. The length of the CDR3 is 13 residues. Germline V gene sequence: CDR1 SEHNR, CDR2 FQNEAQ (reference sequence). Concerning this clone itself: Its specificity is not known.

Blood draws occurred at baseline, cycle 4 day 1, and cycle 7 day 1. Assay: immunoSEQ multiplex PCR; the TCRdb copy retains only in-frame clones and omits some. The table lists around 65,000 clones, 85% to 90% of them singletons. This specimen consisted of CD4+ or CD8+ T cells sorted from blood, obtained in a trial of the OX40 agonist ivuxolimab. The rearrangement joins TRBV7-9 to TRBJ2-6; D gene unclear. This receptor was obtained from an adult with an advanced solid tumor such as melanoma, head and neck, liver or kidney cancer. CDR3 in amino acids: CASSQAGANVLTF. In nucleotides, the CDR3 is TGTGCCAGCAGCCAGGCTGGGGCCAACGTCCTGACTTTC.